One and the same sample provided the 21 T cell receptor beta chains below, sequenced in a study of blood T cells in healthy people across ages. Primed by a sample-barcoded 5' primer and a J-beta primer mix, a second PCR proceeded for about 6 to 11 cycles. TCRdb redid the calling of the 5' RACE reads with MiXCR, one entry per CDR3 protein. The sample consists of approximately 900,000 distinct CDR3 sequences, around 46% of them appearing once. Sequenced: blood. Receptors were obtained from a man aged 25 to 40 in good health.

The chain recombines TRBV20-1 with TRBJ2-4, with 7 bases aligning to TRBD2. Germline V gene sequence: CDR1 DFQATT, CDR2 SNEGSKA (reference sequence). The CDR3 consists of 15 residues. V was pared by 4 bases and J by 8 bases, with 14 bases of the junction left unmatched. The CDR3 reads CSAITPSGLRDIQYF. CDR3 nucleotides: TGCAGTGCTATCACCCCTAGCGGACTACGGGACATTCAGTACTTC.

The V and J genes are TRBV7-2 and TRBJ2-2; the D gene could be TRBD1 or TRBD2 (5 bases each). Germline CDR1 SGHTA, CDR2 FQGNSA. Trimming stripped 7 bases from V and 0 bases from J, with 12 bases between. This CDR3 spans 15 amino acids. The CDR3 bases are TGTGCCAGCATCCCGGGACCAGCGAACACCGGGGAGCTGTTTTTT. It specifies CASIPGPANTGELFF.

The chain couples TRBV6-5 to TRBJ2-5, with TRBD2 matching 8 bases. The last part of the DNA fits TRBJ2-7 better; the J call may be wrong. This CDR3 is built from 16 residues. Germline-derived CDR1 and CDR2 are MNHEY and SVGAGI. DNA for the CDR3: TGTGCCAGCAGTCCCCAAGCGGGGGCCCAATCTCTCGAGCAGTACTTC. This codes for CASSPQAGAQSLEQYF.

A few counts support this clonotype. The gene calls are TRBV12-3 or TRBV12-4 and TRBJ1-1, with D possibly TRBD1 on 6 matching bases. This CDR3 comprises 10 residues. Trimming removed 8 bases at V and 8 bases at J, with 9 bases between. The CDR3 sequence: CASSGTEAFF. DNA for the CDR3: TGTGCCAGCTCCGGGACAGAAGCTTTCTTT.

This clonotype was observed a handful of times. This sequence joins TRBV29-1 and TRBJ2-7; 8 bases are a match to TRBD1. Trimming cost V 7 bases and J 0 bases; bases outside gene matches: 8. CDR3 length: 14 residues. Germline values: CDR1 SQVTM, CDR2 ANQGSEA. The CDR3 bases are TGCAGCGCCTCCGGGACAGGAGACTCCTACGAGCAGTACTTC. This gives the protein CSASGTGDSYEQYF.

This clonotype was observed a few times. The chain uses TRBV9 and TRBJ2-5; D is perhaps TRBD2 (6 bases). The CDR3 has 13 residues. Germline loops: CDR1 SGDLS, CDR2 YYNGEE. The V end was cut by 3 bases, the J end by 6 bases, with 12 bases between. CDR3: CASSGRGIKTQYF. The CDR3 nucleotides are TGTGCCAGCAGCGGACGGGGGATTAAGACCCAGTACTTC.

The chain has TRBV25-1 and TRBJ2-3; D ambiguous. CDR1 and CDR2 from the germline V gene are MGHDK and SYGVNS. V was shortened by 0 bases and J by 4 bases, with 17 bases between the two germline ends. This CDR3 has 17 residues. The CDR3 protein is CASSEYTGRNYPDTQYF. Here the CDR3 DNA reads TGTGCCAGCAGTGAATATACCGGACGGAACTACCCAGATACGCAGTATTTT.

This clonotype was seen ten or more times. The chain recombines TRBV5-5 with TRBJ2-1; no firm D call. Germline V gene sequence: CDR1 SGHKS, CDR2 YYEKEE (reference sequence). The CDR3 extends over 12 amino acids. V was pared by 0 bases and J by 6 bases, with 4 bases between. The CDR3 DNA follows: TGTGCCAGCAGCTTGGATAGCAATGAGCAGTTCTTC. Protein: CASSLDSNEQFF.

The chain couples TRBV12-3 or TRBV12-4 to TRBJ2-7, with 8 positions matching TRBD1. This CDR3 region has 13 residues. V dropped 5 bases and J dropped 6; count of bases not matched to a gene: 6. CDR3 sequence reads: CASSGGTGGEQYF. Here the CDR3 DNA reads TGTGCCAGCAGTGGGGGAACAGGGGGCGAGCAGTACTTC.

The chain uses TRBV29-1 and TRBJ2-4; TRBD2 aligns across 11 bases. The V gene's germline CDR1 is SQVTM and CDR2 ANQGSEA. The V and J ends lost 6 bases and 13 bases, in that order; junction bases with no gene match: 11. This CDR3 contains 13 residues. The CDR3 DNA follows: TGCAGCGTACTATCCGGGACTAGCGGAGAGCAGTACTTC. It specifies CSVLSGTSGEQYF. Full variable domain (remainder filled in from reference TRBV29-1 and TRBJ2-4): SAVISQKPSRDICQRGTSLTIQCQVDSQVTMMFWYRQQPGQSLTLIATANQGSEATYESGFVIDKFPISRPNLTFSTLTVSNMSPEDSSIYLCSVLSGTSGEQYFGAGTRLSVL.

This clonotype has only a few counts. J is TRBJ1-1 and V is TRBV7-9; 10 positions agree with TRBD1. This CDR3 has 15 residues. Per germline, CDR1 SEHNR and CDR2 FQNEAQ (reference sequence). After removal of 5 bases from V and 2 bases from J, the junction contained 5 bases not matched to a gene. CDR3 protein: CASSPGTGVNTEAFF. The CDR3, as DNA: TGTGCCAGCAGCCCCGGGACAGGGGTTAACACTGAAGCTTTCTTT.

V gene TRBV20-1 combines with J gene TRBJ1-1; D remains unclear. The CDR3 runs 11 residues. V was pared by 6 bases and J by 4 bases, with 9 bases between. The germline CDR1 and CDR2 sequences are DFQATT and SNEGSKA (reference sequence). The CDR3 is CSARHATEAFF. Here the CDR3 DNA reads TGCAGTGCCCGACACGCCACTGAAGCTTTCTTT.

The chain carries TRBV20-1 and TRBJ2-3; D is perhaps TRBD2 (6 bases). Germline CDR1 and CDR2: DFQATT and SNEGSKA (reference sequence). V lost 6 bases, J lost 1 base, and 17 bases lay in between. The CDR3 runs 15 residues. The CDR3 region has the DNA TGCAGTGCGTCCCGGAGGGAGGTCGGCACAGATACGCAGTATTTT. It is translated as CSASRREVGTDTQYF.

The chain combines TRBV4-1 with TRBJ2-1; the match to TRBD2 covers 9 bases. The V gene's germline CDR1 is MGHRA and CDR2 YSYEKL. The CDR3 length is 19 residues. V dropped 0 bases and J dropped 0; count of bases not matched to a gene: 9. CDR3 sequence: CASSQDSSGGPNSYNEQFF. CDR3 nucleotides: TGCGCCAGCAGCCAAGATTCAAGCGGGGGGCCGAACTCCTACAATGAGCAGTTCTTC.

This chain uses TRBV24-1 with TRBJ1-1; TRBD1 agrees at 9 bases. Germline V gene sequence: CDR1 KGHDR, CDR2 SFDVKD. Trimming took 3 bases from V and 2 from J; bases not matched to a gene: 3. CDR3 length: 15 residues. The CDR3 DNA reads as TGTGCCACCAGTGATCGGGACAGGGCCAACACTGAAGCTTTCTTT. Translating gives CATSDRDRANTEAFF.

This clonotype was seen a few times. The rearrangement uses TRBV7-3 and TRBJ1-2, with a tentative D call TRBD1 (6 bases). The V end was cut by 0 bases, the J end by 6 bases, with 8 bases between. CDR3 length equals 13 residues. Germline CDR1 and CDR2: SGHTA and FQGTGA. The CDR3 here is CASSLTPGDGYTF. CDR3 bases: TGTGCCAGCAGCTTAACCCCAGGGGATGGCTACACCTTC.

The chain carries TRBV29-1 and TRBJ2-7, with TRBD1 matching 8 bases. V lost 2 bases to trimming and J lost 7 bases; unmatched junction nucleotides: 25. CDR1 is SQVTM and CDR2 is ANQGSEA in the germline V gene. The CDR3 is 19 amino acids. CDR3 sequence reads: CSVELRTPTKTGVKDEQYF. The DNA of the CDR3 is TGCAGCGTTGAACTACGGACACCTACGAAGACAGGGGTGAAAGATGAGCAGTACTTC.

This clonotype occurred a few times. The V gene is TRBV12-3 or TRBV12-4, the J gene TRBJ1-5; D possibly corresponds to TRBD1 (5 bases). V lost 3 bases, J lost 3 bases, and 9 bases lay in between. CDR3 length: 14 residues. The CDR3 protein is CASSFRGSNQPQHF. DNA for the CDR3: TGTGCCAGCAGTTTTAGGGGTTCCAATCAGCCCCAGCATTTT.

In its sample, this clonotype was seen once. The V call is TRBV12-3 or TRBV12-4, the J call TRBJ2-4; 7 nucleotides agree with TRBD1. The J call may be mistaken, given a closer DNA end match to TRBJ2-7. This CDR3 is built from 13 residues. CDR3 residues: CASGRDRNYEQYF. The CDR3 nucleotides are TGTGCCAGCGGTCGGGACAGAAACTACGAGCAGTACTTC.

V usage is TRBV7-9 and J usage is TRBJ2-6; TRBD2 might be the D (6 bases). Germline values: CDR1 SEHNR, CDR2 FQNEAQ (reference sequence). This CDR3 has 16 amino acids. The V end was cut by 5 bases, the J end by 0 bases, with 11 bases between. In DNA form, the CDR3 reads TGTGCCAGCAGCCCGACTAGGGGCTCTGGGGCCAACGTCCTGACTTTC. Protein sequence: CASSPTRGSGANVLTF.

This clonotype was counted once. This chain joins TRBV28 and TRBJ2-2, with a weak D call TRBD2 (6 bases). The length of the CDR3 is 13 residues. V was shortened by 11 bases and J by 4 bases, with 14 bases between the two germline ends. Germline lookup yields CDR1 MDHEN and CDR2 SYDVKM. The DNA for the CDR3 is TGTGCCTCTTTAGAACTAGCCACCGGGGAGCTGTTTTTT. This translates into CASLELATGELFF.